A selection of T cell receptor beta chains follows, all from one sample in a study of blood T cell repertoires in COVID-19. Profiled with immunoSEQ multiplex PCR; TCRdb holds only in-frame clones, not every one. The data contain roughly 150,000 clones, 79% of them singletons. Source material: peripheral blood. These receptors were collected from a woman aged 60-75 years with COVID-19, enrolled during active disease. Both conserved end residues are part of each CDR3. A D gene is named only where the DNA matches it firmly. Size values are once, few and many counts, or a class for expanded clones, and some rows have none.

v_gene	abundance	d_gene	j_gene	CDR3aa
TRBV10-3	.	.	TRBJ1-1	CAISESMAARPEAFF
TRBV11-2	.	TRBD1	TRBJ1-2	CASSQVRRTGGNYGYTF
TRBV4-3	.	TRBD2	TRBJ2-1	CASSQGIAGASYNEQFF
TRBV6-5	.	.	TRBJ1-2	CASSLTGQVNYGYTF
TRBV27	few	TRBD1	TRBJ1-2	CASSWRDRGLGYTF
TRBV7-2	.	TRBD1	TRBJ2-7	CASSLGQGAGYEQYF
TRBV19	.	.	TRBJ2-5	CASSSDRQETQYF
TRBV14	few	.	TRBJ2-2	CASSVLANTGELFF
TRBV28	.	TRBD2	TRBJ2-3	CASSDLKGTSGSGYTQYF
TRBV19	.	.	TRBJ2-2	CASRFQGNTGELFF
TRBV3-1/TRBV3-2	.	.	TRBJ2-5	CASSHTAGVETQYF
TRBV15	.	TRBD1	TRBJ1-2	CATSIDRGGNYGYTF
TRBV28	.	.	TRBJ1-1	CASSLLGAPEAFF
TRBV6-1	.	.	TRBJ1-1	CASSEVTDRKAFF
TRBV10-3	.	.	TRBJ2-7	CAISDLLGYEQYF